These 21 T cell receptor beta chains were sequenced from one sample in a study of T cells in Graves' hyperthyroidism and ophthalmopathy. Researchers took RNA transcripts and amplified the TCR beta CDR3 regions from them. HTBI primers drove first-round RT-PCR of the TCR CDR3. In TCRdb, the multiplex PCR reads were re-called with MiXCR into one record per CDR3 protein. The sample yields 550,000 to 800,000 distinct CDR3 sequences, 15% to 20% seen once. Material: blood. These receptors came from a man aged 50 or older with Graves' hyperthyroidism.

In this sample, this clonotype turned up many times. The chain employs TRBV7-9 and TRBJ2-2; tentatively, D is TRBD2 (6 bases). The CDR3 contains 14 residues. Germline CDR1 and CDR2: SEHNR and FQNEAQ (reference sequence). Trimming took 6 bases from V and 6 from J, leaving 14 bases between them. This chain's CDR3 is CASSSTPGAGELFF. The CDR3 region has the DNA TGTGCCAGCAGTTCCACCCCGGGAGCCGGGGAGCTGTTTTTT.

This clonotype was recorded at least ten times. The chain's CDR3 is CASSLAGRKAFF. The CDR3, as DNA: TGTGCCAGCAGCTTAGCGGGGAGAAAAGCTTTCTTT. V is TRBV7-8 and J is TRBJ1-1, with D unresolved. Germline V lookup: CDR1 SGHVS, CDR2 FQNEAQ. This CDR3 region has 12 residues. The V end was cut by 0 bases, the J end by 9 bases, with 8 bases between.

The J gene is TRBJ2-2, the V gene TRBV29-1; no clear D gene. Per the germline V gene, CDR1 is SQVTM and CDR2 is ANQGSEA. There are 14 residues in the CDR3. The V end lost 7 bases, the J end lost 2 bases, and 14 bases lay between the germline ends. The DNA of the CDR3 is TGCAGCGCCTATAGGGTCAGTAACACCGGGGAGCTGTTTTTT. It codes for CSAYRVSNTGELFF.

The J gene is TRBJ2-1, the V gene TRBV3-1; 7 nucleotides agree with TRBD1. This CDR3 contains 14 residues. The germline V gene has CDR1 LGHDT and CDR2 YNNKEL (reference sequence). V lost 9 bases to trimming and J lost 2 bases; unmatched junction nucleotides: 7. The chain's CDR3 is CASRDSQTYNEQFF. As DNA, the CDR3 is TGTGCCAGTCGGGACAGCCAGACCTACAATGAGCAGTTCTTC.

This clonotype was counted many times. This chain links TRBV11-3 with TRBJ2-7; unclear D gene. The germline V gene encodes CDR1 SGHNT and CDR2 YENEEA. The CDR3 is made up of 13 amino acids. V gave up 1 base and J gave up 2 bases, with 6 bases separating them. In DNA form, the CDR3 reads TGTGCCAGCAGCTTAGCTGCTACCTACGAGCAGTACTTC. It encodes CASSLAATYEQYF.

This chain connects TRBV4-3 to TRBJ2-2; TRBD1 might be the D (6 bases). Per germline, CDR1 LGHNA and CDR2 YSLEER. With 0 bases removed from V and 4 bases from J, the gap between germline ends came to 12 bases. The CDR3 has 16 amino acids. The CDR3 nucleotides are TGCGCCAGCAGCCAAGATCCGGGACAACCCACCGGGGAGCTGTTTTTT. The encoded protein is CASSQDPGQPTGELFF.

This clonotype was seen at least ten times. The chain carries TRBV27 and TRBJ1-2; D remains ambiguous. CDR1 and CDR2 (germline): MNHEY, SMNVEV (reference sequence). The V end was cut by 0 bases, the J end by 2 bases, with 7 bases between. The CDR3 is 14 amino acids. In DNA form, the CDR3 reads TGTGCCAGCAGTTTATCAGGCCTGAACTATGGCTACACCTTC. Translated: CASSLSGLNYGYTF.

This clonotype was recorded many times. This sequence joins TRBV11-2 and TRBJ2-1; D remains unclear. Trimming removed 0 bases from V and 6 bases from J, with 12 bases in between. The CDR3 consists of 15 residues. The germline CDR1 and CDR2 sequences are SGHAT and FQNNGV. The CDR3 DNA follows: TGTGCCAGCAGCTTAGATCGGGTTTCTGTCAATGAGCAGTTCTTC. It yields the protein CASSLDRVSVNEQFF.

The rearrangement uses TRBV20-1 and TRBJ2-3, with D hard to call. CDR3 length: 11 amino acids. Trimming left V 5 bases short and J 5 bases short, with 8 bases between. Germline V CDR1 and CDR2: DFQATT, SNEGSKA (reference sequence). The CDR3 nucleotides read TGCAGTGCTCGAGGCCAAGATACGCAGTATTTT. This encodes CSARGQDTQYF.

This chain joins TRBV9 and TRBJ2-7; a possible D gene is TRBD2 (7 bases). The ends were cut back, 1 base at V and 5 bases at J, with 22 bases in the middle. Germline lookup yields CDR1 SGDLS and CDR2 YYNGEE. The length of the CDR3 is 17 residues. CDR3 bases: TGTGCCAGCAGCGTAACCCGCGGGGGCTTGGCATGGCACGAGCAGTACTTC. Its translation is CASSVTRGGLAWHEQYF.

The chain uses TRBV7-2 and TRBJ2-5; TRBD2 matches at 7 bases. This CDR3 contains 14 residues. The V gene's germline CDR1 is SGHTA and CDR2 FQGNSA. V lost 6 bases, J lost 4 bases, and 8 bases stayed unmatched. The CDR3 nucleotides read TGTGCCAGCAGTGGTCAGTCTAGCGGAGAGACCCAGTACTTC. It translates to CASSGQSSGETQYF.

The genes are TRBV10-3 and TRBJ2-3; 8 nucleotides match TRBD2. The germline gives CDR1 ENHRY, CDR2 SYGVKD. V lost 11 bases and J lost 3; bases outside the gene matches: 10. The CDR3 runs 14 residues. CDR3 in DNA: TGTGCCCGTCAACCGGGGGGGAAGACAGATACGCAGTATTTT. This gives the protein CARQPGGKTDTQYF.

The chain links TRBV28 to TRBJ2-2, with D perhaps matching TRBD2 (5 bases). Looked up from germline, CDR1 is MDHEN and CDR2 is SYDVKM. This CDR3 is built from 15 residues. Trimming took off 1 base at V and 10 bases at J, with 16 bases between the two ends. The CDR3 coding sequence is TGTGCCAGCAGTTTATTCAATCGCGGAGGCACGGAGCTGTTTTTT. Amino acid sequence: CASSLFNRGGTELFF. Full variable domain (remainder filled in from reference TRBV28 and TRBJ2-2): DVKVTQSSRYLVKRTGEKVFLECVQDMDHENMFWYRQDPGLGLRLIYFSYDVKMKEKGDIPEGYSVSREKKERFSLILESASTNQTSMYLCASSLFNRGGTELFFGEGSRLTVL.

The table lists this clonotype with many counts. The J gene is TRBJ2-3, the V gene TRBV7-2; the D gene is possibly TRBD2 (7 bases). The V end lost 6 bases, the J end lost 7 bases, and 20 bases lay between the germline ends. CDR3 size: 15 residues. Germline V lookup: CDR1 SGHTA, CDR2 FQGNSA. Written as DNA, the CDR3 is TGTGCCAGCAGGCGCCGGGGGGCCCAAATTAATACGCAGTATTTT. This encodes CASRRRGAQINTQYF.

The genes are TRBV28 and TRBJ1-1, with D possibly TRBD1 on 5 matching bases. The length of the CDR3 is 12 residues. The germline CDR1 and CDR2 sequences are MDHEN and SYDVKM. Trimming removed 10 bases from V and 0 bases from J, with 9 bases in between. The CDR3 DNA reads TGTGCCACCGGACATCTGAACACTGAAGCTTTCTTT. This codes for CATGHLNTEAFF.

This clonotype has a handful of counts. This chain uses TRBV7-3 with TRBJ2-1, with 9 bases aligning to TRBD2. The CDR3 covers 17 residues. Germline assignment: CDR1 SGHTA and CDR2 FQGTGA. The V gene end was trimmed by 4 bases and the J gene end by 7 bases; junction bases not matched to a gene: 14. CDR3 loop: CASSSWVGGRAGNEQFF. Written as DNA, the CDR3 is TGTGCCAGCAGCTCGTGGGTCGGCGGGAGGGCCGGGAATGAGCAGTTCTTC.

This clonotype was detected many times. V is TRBV2 and J is TRBJ2-5; D is perhaps TRBD2 (5 bases). This CDR3 region has 15 residues. The germline CDR1 and CDR2 sequences are SNHLY and FYNNEI. The ends were cut back, 4 bases at V and 4 bases at J, with 16 bases in the middle. The CDR3 DNA reads TGTGCCAGCAGTGGGGGTTGGAGGCTTGGAGAGACCCAGTACTTC. Protein: CASSGGWRLGETQYF.

Many counts were recorded for this clonotype. The chain is built from TRBV28 and TRBJ2-1; D is possibly TRBD1 (5 bases). V was cut by 5 bases and J by 0 bases, with 8 bases left in between. Per the germline V gene, CDR1 is MDHEN and CDR2 is SYDVKM. This CDR3 region has 14 residues. CDR3 nucleotides: TGTGCCAGCAGTCAGGGCAGCTCCTACAATGAGCAGTTCTTC. Its protein product is CASSQGSSYNEQFF.

Points on this clonotype: A read error is possible here, since a much larger clone lies one base away. The J gene is TRBJ2-1, the V gene TRBV24-1, with 7 bases lining up with TRBD1. V dropped 10 bases and J dropped 1; count of bases not matched to a gene: 9. The germline CDR1 and CDR2 sequences are KGHDR and SFDVKD. The CDR3 runs 15 residues. The CDR3 bases are TGTGCCACTAGACAGGGCATTGAATCCTACAATGAGCAGTTCTTC. Translating gives CATRQGIESYNEQFF.

This clonotype came up a few times. The chain carries TRBV7-9 and TRBJ2-5; D is ambiguous. Trimming shortened V by 5 bases and J by 10 bases, and 14 bases separated the two germline ends. Germline values: CDR1 SEHNR, CDR2 FQNEAQ (reference sequence). The CDR3 runs to 12 residues. CDR3: CASSQGWQDQYF. The CDR3 nucleotides are TGTGCCAGCAGCCAAGGATGGCAGGACCAGTACTTC.

This clonotype came up a few times. This chain connects TRBV19 to TRBJ2-7; a weak D match, TRBD2 (6 bases). This CDR3 has 15 residues. CDR1 and CDR2 from the germline V gene are LNHDA and SQIVND (reference sequence). Trimming shortened V by 0 bases and J by 1 base, and 10 bases separated the two germline ends. Here the CDR3 reads CASSIDRGGSYEQYF. The DNA for the CDR3 is TGTGCCAGTAGTATAGATCGCGGAGGGTCCTACGAGCAGTACTTC.